Given below is one TCR beta chain in context. Its matching antigen is unknown. The repertoire was sequenced with immunoSEQ multiplex PCR; TCRdb's copy has only in-frame clones and lacks some. The data contain some 150,000 clones, around 90% of them singletons. Trimming shortened V by 6 bases and J by 5 bases, and 10 bases separated the two germline ends. This CDR3 region has 12 residues. Germline CDR1 reads SEHNR; CDR2 reads FQNEAQ (reference sequence). This record comes from a study of T cell responses to AZD1222 COVID-19 vaccine. The study, taken as a whole, reports: AZD1222 recipients seropositive at baseline numbered only five to seven.

Sample: peripheral blood, taken on day 0 of AZD1222 vaccination. The sequence derives from an adult in good health. The chain links TRBV7-9 to TRBJ2-5; no definite D call. The CDR3 loop reads CASSSMSETQYF. The CDR3 region has the DNA TGTGCCAGCAGTTCAATGTCGGAGACCCAGTACTTC.